The rows below give T cell receptor beta chains drawn from one sample of a study of blood T cell repertoires in COVID-19. The table came from immunoSEQ multiplex PCR; TCRdb's copy has only in-frame clones and leaves some out. This repertoire shows hundreds of thousands of clones, about 91% found once; its top ten account for approximately 1.3%. Sequenced input: peripheral blood. The receptors shown here come from a man aged 80 or over with acute or convalescent COVID-19. Each CDR3 is given with its conserved first and last residue. D genes are given only for firm matches.

d_call cdr3_length j_call v_call cdr3_nt cdr3_aa
- 15 TRBJ1-6 TRBV7-2 TGTGCCAGCAGCTCTGACCCTTCCAGCGCTTCACCCCTCCACTTT CASSSDPSSASPLHF
- 19 TRBJ2-3 TRBV27 TGTGCCAGCAACTCCAAGGCGCGAGGCCTCCGTGCTAGCACAGATACGCAGTATTTT CASNSKARGLRASTDTQYF
- 15 TRBJ1-3 TRBV19 TGTGCCAGTGGAGGGGGGGGAATGTCTGGAAACACCATATATTTT CASGGGGMSGNTIYF
- 14 TRBJ1-4 TRBV18 TGTGCCAGCTCCCGAGATGACAACCGGGAAAAACTGTTTTTT CASSRDDNREKLFF
TRBD2 14 TRBJ2-5 TRBV6-6 TGTGCCAGCAGTAGCGGGGGGGCTGGTGAGACCCAGTACTTC CASSSGGAGETQYF
TRBD2 15 TRBJ2-1 TRBV7-2 TGTGCCAGCAGCGTAACTAGCGACACCTACAATGAGCAGTTCTTC CASSVTSDTYNEQFF
- 16 TRBJ2-7 TRBV10-3 TGTGCCATCAGTGATTCAAGCGGCAGTAAGCTCTACGAGCAGTACTTC CAISDSSGSKLYEQYF
- 13 TRBJ1-2 TRBV18 TGTGCCAGCTCACCACCGGATCGGGTTGGCTACACCTTC CASSPPDRVGYTF
TRBD2 15 TRBJ2-3 TRBV6-4 TGTGCCAGCAGTGATAGGGGAGGGAGCACAGATACGCAGTATTTT CASSDRGGSTDTQYF
- 15 TRBJ2-3 TRBV2 TGTGCCAGCAGTGAACGGCTAGTCAGCACAGATACGCAGTATTTT CASSERLVSTDTQYF